The next 21 T cell receptor beta chains were all read from a single sample in a study of post-analysis software for immune sequencing data. Study observations and caveats: Five TRBV segments, including TRBV5-6, TRBV5-1 and TRBV20-1, were more frequent in patients than controls.

Incorporated into the TCR beta cDNA libraries were unique molecular identifiers, which served to reduce PCR and sequencing biases. TCRdb redid the calling of the PCR reads with MiXCR, one entry per CDR3 protein. The sample lists some 700,000 distinct CDR3 sequences; over 45% were seen once. Their recognized antigens are unknown. Sequenced: blood. The origin of the receptors is a girl under 10 years old with multiple sclerosis.

The chain couples TRBV20-1 to TRBJ2-1, with 9 positions matching TRBD1. Per the germline V gene, CDR1 is DFQATT and CDR2 is SNEGSKA (reference sequence). This CDR3 is 14 amino acids long. J was trimmed by 1 base and V by 7 bases; bases with no gene match: 5. CDR3 DNA: TGCAGTGAGCCGGGACAGGGATCCTACAATGAGCAGTTCTTC. Translation gives CSEPGQGSYNEQFF.

This clonotype was picked up a small number of times. V is TRBV29-1 and J is TRBJ1-2; 8 positions agree with TRBD1. Germline assignment: CDR1 SQVTM and CDR2 ANQGSEA. V shed 3 bases and J 2 bases; nucleotides not matched to a gene: 5. This CDR3 has 14 residues. This CDR3 is CSVDTRDRNYGYTF. DNA for the CDR3: TGCAGCGTTGACACCCGGGACAGGAACTATGGCTACACCTTC.

This clonotype was picked up one time. This chain connects TRBV7-2 to TRBJ2-7, with 8 nucleotides matching TRBD1. The germline CDR1 and CDR2 sequences are SGHTA and FQGNSA. CDR3 length equals 14 residues. V lost 5 bases, J lost 5 bases, and 8 bases stayed unmatched. As DNA, the CDR3 is TGTGCCAGCAGCACTCGGACAGGGTTGAACGAGCAGTACTTC. This translates into CASSTRTGLNEQYF.

This clonotype was found a few times. The chain links TRBV20-1 to TRBJ2-6; D is ambiguous. Germline CDR1 and CDR2: DFQATT and SNEGSKA (reference sequence). Trimming removed 3 bases at V and 0 bases at J, with 9 bases between. This CDR3 has 15 amino acids. The chain's CDR3 is CSARDVRSGANVLTF. The DNA for the CDR3 is TGCAGTGCTAGGGATGTTCGCTCTGGGGCCAACGTCCTGACTTTC.

The CDR3 sequence: CASKIHSGNTIYF. The DNA of the CDR3 is TGTGCCAGCAAAATACACTCTGGAAACACCATATATTTT. The chain couples TRBV2 to TRBJ1-3; D is undetermined. V shed 7 bases and J shed 0 bases, with 7 bases lying between them. Germline V gives CDR1 SNHLY, CDR2 FYNNEI. The CDR3 loop spans 13 amino acids.

The chain employs TRBV20-1 and TRBJ1-4; unclear D gene. The CDR3 length is 15 residues. CDR1 is DFQATT and CDR2 is SNEGSKA in the germline V gene (reference sequence). Trimming left V 1 base short and J 0 bases short, with 9 bases between. This chain's CDR3 is CSARGRSATNEKLFF. CDR3 coding DNA: TGCAGTGCTAGAGGGAGGTCTGCAACTAATGAAAAACTGTTTTTT.

The CDR3 loop is CSARAGGYNEQFF. In nucleotides, the CDR3 is TGCAGTGCTAGAGCGGGAGGGTACAATGAGCAGTTCTTC. This rearrangement joins TRBV20-1 to TRBJ2-1, with 8 bases that match TRBD2. The CDR3 runs 13 residues. Losses at the gene ends were 1 base for V and 4 bases for J; bases not matched to a gene: 0. Germline values: CDR1 DFQATT, CDR2 SNEGSKA (reference sequence).

The V call is TRBV20-1, the J call TRBJ2-7, with 7 bases fitting TRBD1. The CDR3 is 15 amino acids. Germline CDR1 DFQATT, CDR2 SNEGSKA (reference sequence). Losses at the gene ends were 5 bases for V and 0 bases for J; bases not matched to a gene: 10. The CDR3 sequence: CSALPGQASSYEQYF. The DNA for the CDR3 is TGCAGTGCTTTGCCTGGACAGGCGTCCTCCTACGAGCAGTACTTC.

This clonotype was counted a few times. This rearrangement joins TRBV5-5 to TRBJ2-5, with D hard to call. The assigned J gene may be wrong: the sequence end matches TRBJ2-7 better. This CDR3 comprises 15 residues. Germline V lookup: CDR1 SGHKS, CDR2 YYEKEE (reference sequence). CDR3 DNA sequence: TGTGCCAGCAGCTTGGGGGCTGGTAGTGTCGACGAGCAGTACTTC. It encodes CASSLGAGSVDEQYF.

The chain couples TRBV12-3 or TRBV12-4 to TRBJ2-3, with 7 positions matching TRBD1. J was trimmed by 5 bases and V by 8 bases; bases with no gene match: 7. The CDR3 has 13 amino acids. Here the CDR3 reads CASVFSGGDTQYF. CDR3 coding DNA: TGTGCCAGCGTCTTCTCAGGGGGAGATACGCAGTATTTT.

This rearrangement joins TRBV6-2 or TRBV6-3 to TRBJ2-7, with D perhaps TRBD1 (5 bases). V shed 6 bases and J shed 5 bases, with 11 bases lying between them. Germline values: CDR1 MNHEY, CDR2 SVGEGT. CDR3 length: 12 amino acids. The CDR3 reads CASSSDSNEQYF. The CDR3 bases are TGTGCCAGCAGCTCCGACAGTAACGAGCAGTACTTC.

The chain couples TRBV5-5 to TRBJ2-1; 8 bases align to TRBD2. Trimming cost V 3 bases and J 12 bases; bases outside gene matches: 2. The CDR3 has 11 amino acids. CDR1 and CDR2 from the germline V gene are SGHKS and YYEKEE (reference sequence). CDR3 protein: CASSSRGGQFF. CDR3 nucleotides: TGTGCCAGCAGCTCCCGGGGGGGGCAGTTCTTC.

The rearrangement links TRBV20-1 to TRBJ2-5; 12 bases are shared with TRBD1. Gene TRBJ2-7 matches the end of the DNA better, so the J call may be wrong. This CDR3 contains 15 residues. Per the germline V gene, CDR1 is DFQATT and CDR2 is SNEGSKA (reference sequence). The CDR3 region is CSAREPGQGAYEQYF. The CDR3 coding sequence is TGCAGTGCTAGAGAGCCGGGACAGGGGGCTTACGAGCAGTACTTC.

This clonotype was observed a few times. The rearrangement joins TRBV12-3 or TRBV12-4 to TRBJ2-7; D remains ambiguous. CDR3 length: 11 residues. V dropped 3 bases and J dropped 5 bases, with 5 bases sitting between them. The DNA of the CDR3 is TGTGCCAGCAGTTTTAATCACGAGCAGTACTTC. Translation gives CASSFNHEQYF.

For the CDR3, the DNA is TGTGCCAGCAGTTTTAGCGGGGGTAGGGGCAATCAGCCCCAGCATTTT. Residues: CASSFSGGRGNQPQHF. V usage is TRBV12-3 or TRBV12-4 and J usage is TRBJ1-5, with D maybe TRBD1 (5 bases). The CDR3 is made up of 16 amino acids. The ends were cut back, 3 bases at V and 2 bases at J, with 14 bases in the middle.

This clonotype was counted a few times. V gene TRBV12-3 or TRBV12-4 combines with J gene TRBJ1-2, with D possibly matching TRBD1 (5 bases). This CDR3 has 13 amino acids. V was shortened by 8 bases and J by 2 bases, with 12 bases between the two germline ends. This CDR3 reads CASSAGRNYGYTF. The CDR3 DNA follows: TGTGCCAGCTCGGCAGGGCGGAACTATGGCTACACCTTC.

CDR3 bases: TGTGCCAGCAGTTTTATCCCTTCCACAGGGGGCGGCAATCAGCCCCAGCATTTT. Protein sequence: CASSFIPSTGGGNQPQHF. J is TRBJ1-5 and V is TRBV27, with 9 bases fitting TRBD1. The germline gives CDR1 MNHEY, CDR2 SMNVEV (reference sequence). The CDR3 covers 18 residues. V lost 3 bases and J lost 2; bases outside the gene matches: 11.

This clonotype has just a few counts. This chain joins TRBV20-1 and TRBJ2-1; no definite D call. Germline V lookup: CDR1 DFQATT, CDR2 SNEGSKA (reference sequence). V dropped 6 bases and J dropped 7 bases, with 7 bases sitting between them. This CDR3 is 10 amino acids long. The CDR3 sequence: CSAEENEQFF. As DNA, the CDR3 is TGCAGTGCCGAGGAAAATGAGCAGTTCTTC.

V and J are TRBV10-1 and TRBJ2-1, with 9 bases matching TRBD2. The CDR3 runs 15 residues. Germline V gene data show CDR1 as WNHNN and CDR2 as SYGVQD (reference sequence). V shed 1 base and J 7 bases; nucleotides not matched to a gene: 5. The CDR3 loop is CASSELAGEDNEQFF. The CDR3 DNA sequence: TGCGCCAGCAGTGAGTTAGCGGGAGAGGATAATGAGCAGTTCTTC.

The gene calls are TRBV9 and TRBJ2-1; 9 nucleotides agree with TRBD2. Germline V gene lookup returns CDR1 SGDLS and CDR2 YYNGEE. Trimming cost V 0 bases and J 8 bases; bases outside gene matches: 6. The CDR3 contains 15 residues. The CDR3: CASSVGGRGMDEQFF. CDR3 bases: TGTGCCAGCAGCGTAGGCGGGAGGGGAATGGATGAGCAGTTCTTC. The full variable domain, in which reference TRBV9 and TRBJ2-1 provide the parts outside the CDR3, is DSGVTQTPKHLITATGQRVTLRCSPRSGDLSVYWYQQSLDQGLQFLIQYYNGEERAKGNILERFSAQQFPDLHSELNLSSLELGDSALYFCASSVGGRGMDEQFFGPGTRLTVL.

This chain links TRBV6-6 with TRBJ2-3, with 10 bases aligning to TRBD2. The CDR3 runs 16 residues. CDR1 and CDR2 from the germline V gene are MNHNY and SVGAGI (reference sequence). The trim removed 0 bases at V and 6 bases at J, leaving 6 bases unmatched. The CDR3, as DNA: TGTGCCAGCAGTTACTCACAGCGGGGGGGAGGCGATACGCAGTATTTT. It encodes CASSYSQRGGGDTQYF.